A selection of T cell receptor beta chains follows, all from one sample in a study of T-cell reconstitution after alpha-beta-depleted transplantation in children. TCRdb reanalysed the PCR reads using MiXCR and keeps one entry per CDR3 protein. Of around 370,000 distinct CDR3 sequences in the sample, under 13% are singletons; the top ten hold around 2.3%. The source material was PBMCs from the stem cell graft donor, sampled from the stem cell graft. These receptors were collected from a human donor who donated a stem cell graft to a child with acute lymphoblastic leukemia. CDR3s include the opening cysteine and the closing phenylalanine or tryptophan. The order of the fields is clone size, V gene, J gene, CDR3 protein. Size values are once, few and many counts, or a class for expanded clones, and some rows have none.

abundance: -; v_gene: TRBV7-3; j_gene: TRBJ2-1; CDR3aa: CASSLNSRNEQFF
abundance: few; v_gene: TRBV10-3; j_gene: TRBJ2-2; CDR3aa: CAIRRAGDGGELFF
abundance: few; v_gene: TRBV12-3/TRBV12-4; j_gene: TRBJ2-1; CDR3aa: CASMRLAGHNEQFF
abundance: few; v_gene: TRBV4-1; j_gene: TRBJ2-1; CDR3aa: CASSQAGSSYNEQFF
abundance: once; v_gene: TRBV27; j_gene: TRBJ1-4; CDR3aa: CASSLSVGLGTNEKLFF
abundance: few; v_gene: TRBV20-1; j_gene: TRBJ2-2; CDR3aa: CSARVAGNTGELFF
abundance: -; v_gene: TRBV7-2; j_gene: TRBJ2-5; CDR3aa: CASSPSGLARQETQYF
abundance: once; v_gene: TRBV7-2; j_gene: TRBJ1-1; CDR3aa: CASSVKVGMNTEAFF
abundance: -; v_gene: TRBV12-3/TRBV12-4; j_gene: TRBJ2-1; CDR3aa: CASSGVDRDLMTYNEQFF
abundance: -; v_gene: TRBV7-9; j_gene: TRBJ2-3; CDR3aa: CASPSSTDTQYF
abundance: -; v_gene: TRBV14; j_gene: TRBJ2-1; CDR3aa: CASSQDVSSVGPSNEQFF
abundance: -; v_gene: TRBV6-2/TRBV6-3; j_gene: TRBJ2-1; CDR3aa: CTSSFRDISSYNEQFF
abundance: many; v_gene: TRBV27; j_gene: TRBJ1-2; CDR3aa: CASRGQFGGYTF